This T cell receptor beta chain is from a study of shared clonotypes between healthy human individuals. Study context: Plates per donor: three CD4 naive, three CD4 memory, two CD8 naive, one CD8 memory.

Overall study results and limits: There were few donors, and this limited the genetic and exposure-history diversity represented.

Several immunoSEQ plates received, in even portions, the genomic DNA of each subset. When replicate PCRs were run on sorted subsets, they used 200 to 250 ng DNA, roughly 30,000 T cell genomes. The protocol was immunoSEQ multiplex PCR, while the TCRdb copy is restricted to in-frame clones and leaves out a portion. The sample includes some 2,400,000 clones, approximately 96% of them seen just once. Trimming took off 0 bases at V and 6 bases at J, with 14 bases between the two ends. CDR3 size: 16 residues. Germline CDR1 and CDR2: MNHEY and SVGAGI. This clone was found once. The antigen remains undetermined.

The chain uses TRBV6-5 and TRBJ2-2; perhaps D is TRBD1 or TRBD2 (5 bases each). The material sequenced was naive CD4+ T cells sorted from blood. As for subset: CD45RA+ positively selected. This TCR derives from a man between 18 and 29 years old in good health. The CDR3 here is CASSYSGQLGAGELFF. DNA of the CDR3: TGTGCCAGCAGTTACTCGGGGCAGCTCGGGGCCGGGGAGCTGTTTTTT.